This entry describes one T cell receptor beta chain. This clonotype was counted only a few times. There is no known antigen for this receptor. The junction and the germline gene differ at one end; a read error may be behind it. Moderately to severely active disease, a Clinical Activity Score of at least 3, a NOSPECS grade of at least 4, and a duration under 3 months were present in ophthalmopathy patients. Exclusion was applied to patients with uncontrolled infections, other autoimmune diseases, pregnancy or lactation. Diagnoses relied on clinical symptoms, serum thyroxine and TRAb, thyroid ultrasound and orbital computed tomography. PBMCs were separated from approximately 9.9 ml of fresh peripheral blood using Ficoll-Paque density gradient centrifugation. Total RNA was extracted using Trizol reagent, and RNA quality was assessed on an Agilent 2100 Bioanalyzer. Amplification of TCR beta CDR3 regions was carried out from RNA transcripts. The TCR CDR3 was subjected to a first round of RT-PCR using the HTBI primer set and the Qiagen OneStep RT-PCR kit. The libraries were constructed in a second round of multiplex PCR and then size-selected and purified. The libraries were sequenced on an Illumina HiSeq2000 using paired-end 100 bp reads. The source study handled its data this way. SOAPnuke was used to process the raw data, with reads discarded if the reads contained adapters or uncalled bases, had a mean Phred below 15, or lacked an exact constant-primer or identifier match. High-quality paired reads were merged with COPE v1.2.5, and unique nucleotide sequences were defined as clonotypes. MiTCR v1.1 was used to align the clonotypes against IMGT TRBV, TRBD and TRBJ reference segments. Only V-J combinations with frequency above 0.0001, covering roughly 99% of repertoires, were analysed. A TCS score was defined as the ratio of F50 (clonal expansion) to E x V (chaos), with BLOSUM62-based TCRdist applied between CDR3 peptides within each V-J. Welch's t-statistics and random forest reduced 450 to 600 V-J features to some 14, which were used in a naive Bayes classifier (R e1071). TCRdb ran its own pipeline on the public reads, namely fastp trimming at Q25 and MiXCR clone calling, and kept in-frame beta chains. Under each unique CDR3 protein, matching rows form one entry showing the most common genes and DNA. The V and J calls shown here were made by TCRdb, not taken from the authors' results. The sample table holds over 350,000 distinct CDR3 sequences, of which 15% to 20% were seen once. The top ten hold around 40% of the sample.

The data were taken from a study of T cells in Graves' hyperthyroidism and ophthalmopathy (dated by TCRdb to the late 2010s). Notes on the research overall: Peripheral blood samples were taken at initial diagnosis, before any treatment was given. To identify distinguishing TCR V-J signatures, a discovery cohort of around 100 patients was used, comprising some 45 with Graves' ophthalmopathy and around 60 with stable Graves' hyperthyroidism. Whether ophthalmopathy could be predicted prospectively was tested in an independent validation cohort made up of 18 to 20 hyperthyroidism patients plus 17 patients who later progressed to ophthalmopathy. The approximately 100 discovery patients were divided at random into training and test sets in a 7:3 ratio. Thyroid tissue and blood T-cell repertoires from more than 5 Graves' hyperthyroidism patients were also compared in the study. After sampling, hyperthyroidism patients received methimazole starting at 30 mg daily, and ophthalmopathy patients received high-dose intravenous methylprednisolone. The paper describes TCR Vbeta CDR3 sequencing of roughly 130 peripheral blood samples, made up of some 42 ophthalmopathy patients, over 70 hyperthyroidism patients and roughly 17 progressor patients. Overall results and qualifications from the work: In validation, the model predicted progression to ophthalmopathy a median of 6.5 months before onset, with roughly 68% sensitivity and nearly 75% specificity. Sample size was not statistically predetermined, and investigators were not blinded to group allocation. A 13 V-J signature model separated ophthalmopathy from stable hyperthyroidism, with about 88% sensitivity and 81% to 82% specificity in cross-validation and 80%/75% in testing. Most expanded thyroid clonotypes (frequency above 0.001) were also detected in blood, suggesting blood repertoires may reflect thyroid immune responses.

The CDR3, cysteine through phenylalanine, is 18 amino acids long. Just CDR3 DNA is preserved here, 54 bases in frame from base 1. Looking up the germline V gene yields CDR1 ENHRY and CDR2 SYGVKD. This clonotype was sampled from a man aged 18 to 30 with Graves' ophthalmopathy. The chain joins TRBV10-3 to TRBJ2-1; TRBD2 fits 13 bases in the junction. The source material was blood. The bases read TGTGCCATCACTGAGACTAGCGGGGGGATTAGCTCCTACAATGAGCAGTTCTTC. It translates as CAITETSGGISSYNEQFF.